This T cell receptor beta chain was recovered during a study of T cell responses to AZD1222 COVID-19 vaccine (dated by TCRdb to 2020 to 2023). For the wider study: TCR sequencing was performed for about 250 trial participants, of whom around 200 were given two doses of AZD1222 and roughly 25 were given two doses of MenACWY control vaccine. Trial participants were enrolled into age subgroups of 18-55, 56-69 and 70-plus years, which contained approximately 150, 30 and 60 TCR-sequenced participants, respectively.

What the study reported, not specific to this receptor: Epitopes outside the regions mutated in the B.1.351 and B.1.1.7 variants were reportedly recognized by nearly half of the unique spike-specific TCRs. The vaccine-associated CD4 TCRs covered the entire spike protein, and the dominant responses fell in regions 160-218 and 743-854. Participants were mostly white British, with more females than males. The authors suggested clonal diversity may have been underestimated. Because no day 14 peak-response samples were available, the repertoires could be characterized only after the peak T cell response. Conclusions about previously exposed vaccinees were limited because only a handful of AZD1222 recipients were SARS-CoV-2 seropositive at baseline. After two AZD1222 doses, spike-specific TCR breadth and depth were significantly higher than at day 0 and than in MenACWY recipients. In the small 56-69-year group, the increase in depth fell short of significance, most likely because of low power.

From a lookup of the germline V gene (reference sequence), CDR1 and CDR2 are SEHNR and FQNEAQ. The cysteine opens and the phenylalanine closes a CDR3 of 15 amino acids. The read is trimmed to its CDR3 DNA, 45 bases read in frame from base 1. The V end loses 5 bases and the J end loses 4 bases, and a stretch of 14 bases separates them. What this sample's time point label stands for: about 28 days (+/-7) after the second vaccine dose. The label giving this sample's treatment or condition can be read as: meningococcal conjugate vaccine given as trial control. The vaccinee samples were drawn from two UK trials, COV001 and COV002, one of which was a single-blind randomized controlled phase 2/3 trial testing AZD1222 (ChAdOx1 nCoV-19) in healthy adults. For TCRbeta chain sequencing, PBMC samples were collected from trial participants at day 0 and at day 28 after the second dose. The CDR3 regions of human TCRbeta chains were analyzed by immunosequencing. The study's own analysis went as follows. TCRs in the repertoires were matched against a reference library of SARS-CoV-2-specific TCRs that had been generated with the MIRA antigen-specificity platform. Breadth was defined as the fraction of unique TCRs that were SARS-CoV-2-associated. Depth was defined as the fraction of total T cells that were SARS-CoV-2-associated. Using the MIRA data, each spike-specific TCR was mapped to the spike region that the TCR reacts to and placed in a CD4 or CD8 class. Log10-transformed breadth and depth values were compared by one-way ANOVA with Sidak's multiple comparisons tests. The clones in this table, taken by TCRdb from immuneACCESS, are in-frame only. Not every clone is retained; where verified, under half of the shortfall comes from an unresolved V gene, and the cause of the rest is unknown. V, J and clone size are taken as reported in that table, and D and trimming were inferred from the DNA itself. Across this sample there are roughly 200,000 clones, with roughly 93% seen only once. 1% of the sample goes to the ten largest clones.

Comment on this clone: The antigen this receptor binds is unknown. It has no much larger one-base neighbor in the sample; base qualities were not kept.

Recombination joined TRBV7-9 with TRBJ1-4; TRBD1 could be the D gene, as 5 bases match. This sequence was found in an adult who received the MenACWY meningococcal vaccine as a control. The sequencing here drew on peripheral blood, taken 28 days after the second dose of the MenACWY control vaccine. The DNA is TGTGCCAGCAGCCCCATAATCGGGGGTAATGAAAAACTGTTTTTT. It encodes CASSPIIGGNEKLFF.